This T cell receptor beta chain stems from a study of T cell responses to AZD1222 COVID-19 vaccine. The V and J ends lost 2 bases and 2 bases, in that order; junction bases with no gene match: 7. This CDR3 is built from 16 residues. CDR1 is SGHKS and CDR2 is YYEKEE in the germline V gene (reference sequence). Method: immunoSEQ multiplex PCR; TCRdb's copy keeps in-frame clones and lacks some. Of 95,000 to 150,000 clones detected, over 75% appear once; the ten largest clones hold approximately 3.1%. The TCR sequence derives from an adult in good health. This chain joins TRBV5-5 and TRBJ1-1; 9 nucleotides match TRBD1. This material consisted of peripheral blood, taken on day 0 of AZD1222 vaccination. CDR3 in amino acids: CASSLRTGDVNTEAFF. The CDR3 region has the DNA TGTGCCAGCAGCTTACGGACAGGGGACGTAAACACTGAAGCTTTCTTT.